The entry below describes one T cell receptor (beta chain). Antigen unknown. The data are from a study of PD-1 blockade in mismatch repair-deficient tumors. For the study at large: Patients had over ten mismatch repair-deficient cancer types and were previously treated and progressing.

Profiling relied on immunoSEQ multiplex PCR, and the TCRdb table lists in-frame clones only, not all of them. The profile shows around 120,000 clones, approximately 86% of them singletons. All patients were mismatch repair deficient, assessed by either PCR or immunohistochemistry. Trimming left V 4 bases short and J 0 bases short, with 13 bases between. CDR3 size: 16 residues. Study observations and caveats: Rapid post-treatment expansion, then contraction, generally preceding radiologic response, marked tumor-resident clones.

The receptor's source is an adult with mismatch repair-deficient cancer. This chain joins TRBV5-3 and TRBJ1-4; D is uncertain. TRBV5-3 is an ORF for which the function is uncertain. Sequencing was performed on peripheral blood, taken 44 weeks after starting pembrolizumab. DNA of the CDR3: TGTGCCAGAAGCCGATTAAGCGGGGCAACTAATGAAAAACTGTTTTTT. This encodes CARSRLSGATNEKLFF.